The rows below give T cell receptor beta chains drawn from one sample of a study of shared clonotypes between healthy human individuals. Sequencing used immunoSEQ multiplex PCR; TCRdb keeps in-frame clones, though not all of them. The table records 550,000 to 850,000 clones, roughly 72% of them present only once. Sequenced input: memory CD4+ T cells sorted from blood. All receptors derive from a woman in her twenties or thirties in good health. The CDR3 runs from the conserved cysteine through the conserved F or W. Fields, in order: clone size, V gene, D gene, J gene, CDR3 protein, CDR3 DNA. A D gene is named only where the DNA matches it firmly. Where a row states a size, it is once, few, many or the class of an expanded clone; other rows omit it.

clone size: NA
V gene: TRBV6-1
D gene: NA
J gene: TRBJ2-2
CDR3 protein: CASSGRNKNTGELFF
CDR3 DNA: TGTGCCAGCAGTGGGCGAAATAAGAACACCGGGGAGCTGTTTTTT

clone size: NA
V gene: TRBV29-1
D gene: NA
J gene: TRBJ2-7
CDR3 protein: CSVRQATYEQYF
CDR3 DNA: TGCAGCGTCAGACAGGCCACCTACGAGCAGTACTTC

clone size: NA
V gene: TRBV10-2
D gene: TRBD1
J gene: TRBJ1-2
CDR3 protein: CASSVGQGGYGYTF
CDR3 DNA: TGCGCCAGTAGCGTAGGACAGGGGGGCTATGGCTACACCTTC

clone size: many
V gene: TRBV5-1
D gene: NA
J gene: TRBJ2-5
CDR3 protein: CASSLGAATKETQYF
CDR3 DNA: TGCGCCAGCAGCTTGGGGGCAGCAACCAAAGAGACCCAGTACTTC

clone size: NA
V gene: TRBV9
D gene: TRBD2
J gene: TRBJ2-6
CDR3 protein: CASSQGLAGEASGANVLTF
CDR3 DNA: TGTGCCAGCAGCCAGGGGTTAGCGGGAGAAGCCTCTGGGGCCAACGTCCTGACTTTC

clone size: NA
V gene: TRBV27
D gene: NA
J gene: TRBJ1-2
CDR3 protein: CASGRVFPIYGYTF
CDR3 DNA: TGTGCCAGCGGGAGGGTTTTCCCCATTTATGGCTACACCTTC

clone size: NA
V gene: TRBV7-3
D gene: TRBD1
J gene: TRBJ2-1
CDR3 protein: CASSRQGQDNEQFF
CDR3 DNA: TGTGCCAGCAGCCGACAGGGGCAAGACAATGAGCAGTTCTTC

clone size: NA
V gene: TRBV14
D gene: TRBD2
J gene: TRBJ2-7
CDR3 protein: CASRLSGSSYEQYF
CDR3 DNA: TGTGCCAGCAGACTTAGCGGGAGCTCCTACGAGCAGTACTTC

clone size: few
V gene: TRBV20-1
D gene: NA
J gene: TRBJ2-3
CDR3 protein: CSAGRDTQYF
CDR3 DNA: TGCAGTGCTGGGCGTGATACGCAGTATTTT

clone size: NA
V gene: TRBV9
D gene: NA
J gene: TRBJ2-5
CDR3 protein: CASSVALGGGETQYF
CDR3 DNA: TGTGCCAGCAGCGTAGCTTTAGGAGGGGGAGAGACCCAGTACTTC

clone size: NA
V gene: TRBV19
D gene: NA
J gene: TRBJ1-4
CDR3 protein: CASSRYGSGRTNEKLFF
CDR3 DNA: TGTGCCAGTAGTAGATACGGGAGCGGGAGAACTAATGAAAAACTGTTTTTT

clone size: NA
V gene: TRBV5-1
D gene: TRBD1
J gene: TRBJ2-2
CDR3 protein: CASSFGTGGTGELFF
CDR3 DNA: TGCGCCAGCAGCTTCGGGACAGGGGGTACCGGGGAGCTGTTTTTT

clone size: NA
V gene: TRBV28
D gene: NA
J gene: TRBJ1-4
CDR3 protein: CATLRLSPHKLFF
CDR3 DNA: TGTGCCACGCTTCGGTTGAGCCCCCACAAACTGTTTTTT

clone size: few
V gene: TRBV5-1
D gene: NA
J gene: TRBJ1-2
CDR3 protein: CASSLMDSDGYTF
CDR3 DNA: TGCGCCAGCAGCTTGATGGACAGCGATGGCTACACCTTC

clone size: once
V gene: TRBV9
D gene: NA
J gene: TRBJ1-1
CDR3 protein: CASSPTGPRAFF
CDR3 DNA: TGTGCCAGCAGCCCTACAGGGCCAAGAGCTTTCTTT

clone size: few
V gene: TRBV5-1
D gene: TRBD2
J gene: TRBJ2-1
CDR3 protein: CASTLAGGYNEQFF
CDR3 DNA: TGCGCCAGCACCTTAGCGGGAGGGTACAATGAGCAGTTCTTC

clone size: NA
V gene: TRBV5-6
D gene: NA
J gene: TRBJ2-2
CDR3 protein: CASSSIQTGNTGELFF
CDR3 DNA: TGTGCCAGCAGCTCAATCCAGACAGGGAACACCGGGGAGCTGTTTTTT

clone size: NA
V gene: TRBV29-1
D gene: NA
J gene: TRBJ2-7
CDR3 protein: CSVEDRGGIHEQYF
CDR3 DNA: TGCAGCGTTGAAGATCGAGGAGGAATCCACGAGCAGTACTTC

clone size: NA
V gene: TRBV19
D gene: NA
J gene: TRBJ1-5
CDR3 protein: CASNRGSNQPQHF
CDR3 DNA: TGTGCCAGCAACCGGGGTAGCAATCAGCCCCAGCATTTT

clone size: NA
V gene: TRBV6-1
D gene: NA
J gene: TRBJ1-1
CDR3 protein: CASRGIRGADTEAFF
CDR3 DNA: TGTGCCAGCAGGGGCATTCGCGGGGCGGACACTGAAGCTTTCTTT

clone size: NA
V gene: TRBV5-1
D gene: TRBD1
J gene: TRBJ2-7
CDR3 protein: CASRDTGDYEQYF
CDR3 DNA: TGCGCCAGCAGGGATACAGGGGACTACGAGCAGTACTTC

clone size: NA
V gene: TRBV9
D gene: NA
J gene: TRBJ1-1
CDR3 protein: CASSVDVGATEAFF
CDR3 DNA: TGTGCCAGCAGCGTAGACGTGGGGGCCACTGAAGCTTTCTTT

clone size: few
V gene: TRBV28
D gene: NA
J gene: TRBJ2-1
CDR3 protein: CASSTSESQFF
CDR3 DNA: TGTGCCAGCAGTACGTCAGAATCGCAGTTCTTC

clone size: few
V gene: TRBV7-9
D gene: TRBD2
J gene: TRBJ2-7
CDR3 protein: CASRSGSSHEQYF
CDR3 DNA: TGTGCCAGCAGAAGCGGGAGTTCACACGAGCAGTACTTC

clone size: NA
V gene: TRBV30
D gene: TRBD2
J gene: TRBJ2-5
CDR3 protein: CAWRTSGKETQYF
CDR3 DNA: TGTGCCTGGAGGACTAGCGGGAAAGAGACCCAGTACTTC

clone size: NA
V gene: TRBV10-2
D gene: NA
J gene: TRBJ2-3
CDR3 protein: CASSEAGLGTDTQYF
CDR3 DNA: TGCGCCAGCAGTGAGGCAGGGCTCGGCACAGATACGCAGTATTTT

clone size: NA
V gene: TRBV7-8
D gene: NA
J gene: TRBJ2-3
CDR3 protein: CASSLLGSVDTQYF
CDR3 DNA: TGTGCCAGCAGCTTACTGGGTAGCGTGGATACGCAGTATTTT

clone size: NA
V gene: TRBV5-1
D gene: TRBD1
J gene: TRBJ2-3
CDR3 protein: CASSSGTGSTDTQYF
CDR3 DNA: TGCGCCAGCAGCTCCGGGACAGGGAGTACAGATACGCAGTATTTT

clone size: few
V gene: TRBV7-9
D gene: NA
J gene: TRBJ2-7
CDR3 protein: CASSLVAGYEQYF
CDR3 DNA: TGTGCCAGCAGCTTAGTAGCAGGGTACGAGCAGTACTTC

clone size: NA
V gene: TRBV7-9
D gene: TRBD1
J gene: TRBJ1-2
CDR3 protein: CASSWDRGYGYTF
CDR3 DNA: TGTGCCAGCAGCTGGGACAGGGGGTATGGCTACACCTTC

clone size: NA
V gene: TRBV5-1
D gene: TRBD2
J gene: TRBJ2-5
CDR3 protein: CASSPGGVQETQYF
CDR3 DNA: TGCGCCAGCAGCCCCGGGGGGGTCCAAGAGACCCAGTACTTC

clone size: NA
V gene: TRBV5-1
D gene: NA
J gene: TRBJ2-1
CDR3 protein: CASSLGRGDNEQFF
CDR3 DNA: TGCGCCAGCAGCCTCGGGCGGGGCGACAATGAGCAGTTCTTC

clone size: NA
V gene: TRBV7-2
D gene: TRBD1
J gene: TRBJ2-5
CDR3 protein: CASSLTTGSQETQYF
CDR3 DNA: TGTGCCAGCAGCTTGACGACAGGGTCTCAAGAGACCCAGTACTTC

clone size: few
V gene: TRBV20-1
D gene: NA
J gene: TRBJ2-2
CDR3 protein: CSARSYRELFF
CDR3 DNA: TGCAGTGCTAGGTCCTATCGGGAGCTGTTTTTT

clone size: NA
V gene: TRBV9
D gene: NA
J gene: TRBJ2-3
CDR3 protein: CASSVAIYPDTQYF
CDR3 DNA: TGTGCCAGCAGCGTAGCAATTTACCCAGATACGCAGTATTTT

clone size: NA
V gene: TRBV6-5
D gene: NA
J gene: TRBJ2-7
CDR3 protein: CASSPGVAAVNEQYF
CDR3 DNA: TGTGCCAGCAGTCCCGGGGTAGCGGCAGTCAACGAGCAGTACTTC

clone size: NA
V gene: TRBV19
D gene: NA
J gene: TRBJ2-3
CDR3 protein: CASSIDQQGGTDTQYF
CDR3 DNA: TGTGCCAGTAGTATAGATCAGCAGGGCGGCACAGATACGCAGTATTTT

clone size: many
V gene: TRBV5-1
D gene: TRBD1
J gene: TRBJ2-5
CDR3 protein: CASSWGQFQETQYF
CDR3 DNA: TGCGCCAGCAGCTGGGGACAGTTCCAAGAGACCCAGTACTTC

clone size: few
V gene: TRBV4-1
D gene: NA
J gene: TRBJ1-1
CDR3 protein: CASSRDHGRDEAFF
CDR3 DNA: TGCGCCAGCAGCCGAGACCATGGACGGGATGAAGCTTTCTTT

clone size: few
V gene: TRBV7-2
D gene: TRBD2
J gene: TRBJ2-5
CDR3 protein: CASSLNSGEETQYF
CDR3 DNA: TGTGCCAGCAGCTTAAATAGCGGGGAGGAGACCCAGTACTTC

clone size: few
V gene: TRBV19
D gene: NA
J gene: TRBJ2-1
CDR3 protein: CASSMSGRGKTSEQFF
CDR3 DNA: TGTGCCAGTAGTATGAGTGGGAGAGGGAAAACAAGTGAGCAGTTCTTC

clone size: NA
V gene: TRBV5-4
D gene: TRBD2
J gene: TRBJ2-3
CDR3 protein: CASSPSLAGVGDTQYF
CDR3 DNA: TGTGCCAGCTCTCCCTCCTTAGCGGGAGTGGGAGATACGCAGTATTTT

clone size: NA
V gene: TRBV9
D gene: TRBD1
J gene: TRBJ1-4
CDR3 protein: CASSRGQGREITEKLFF
CDR3 DNA: TGTGCCAGCAGCCGTGGACAGGGAAGGGAAATCACTGAAAAACTGTTTTTT

clone size: NA
V gene: TRBV11-2
D gene: NA
J gene: TRBJ2-1
CDR3 protein: CASSPNTDSFSYNEQFF
CDR3 DNA: TGTGCCAGCAGCCCCAACACTGACAGTTTCTCCTACAATGAGCAGTTCTTC

clone size: NA
V gene: TRBV30
D gene: TRBD1
J gene: TRBJ1-1
CDR3 protein: CAWSAGTADLKAFF
CDR3 DNA: TGTGCCTGGAGTGCTGGGACAGCCGACCTGAAGGCTTTCTTT

clone size: few
V gene: TRBV6-1
D gene: TRBD2
J gene: TRBJ2-7
CDR3 protein: CASGVSGRNYEQYF
CDR3 DNA: TGTGCCAGCGGGGTTAGCGGGAGGAACTACGAGCAGTACTTC

clone size: NA
V gene: TRBV4-1
D gene: NA
J gene: TRBJ1-2
CDR3 protein: CASSQRAGVGYTF
CDR3 DNA: TGCGCCAGCAGCCAAAGGGCGGGGGTTGGCTACACCTTC

clone size: NA
V gene: TRBV30
D gene: TRBD1
J gene: TRBJ2-5
CDR3 protein: CAWSSTGGWETQYF
CDR3 DNA: TGTGCCTGGAGTTCAACAGGGGGCTGGGAGACCCAGTACTTC

clone size: few
V gene: TRBV30
D gene: TRBD1
J gene: TRBJ1-5
CDR3 protein: CAWRSQGANQPQHF
CDR3 DNA: TGTGCCTGGAGGTCACAGGGGGCTAATCAGCCCCAGCATTTT

clone size: NA
V gene: TRBV7-2
D gene: NA
J gene: TRBJ1-5
CDR3 protein: CASSSSWVGSGNQPQHF
CDR3 DNA: TGTGCCAGCAGCTCCTCCTGGGTAGGGTCGGGCAATCAGCCCCAGCATTTT

clone size: once
V gene: TRBV19
D gene: TRBD2
J gene: TRBJ2-7
CDR3 protein: CATSGTAGLAGEREQYF
CDR3 DNA: TGTGCCACTAGTGGGACGGCGGGACTAGCGGGAGAGAGGGAGCAGTACTTC